Shown below are 25 T cell receptor beta chains from a single sample sequenced in a study of T cells in Graves' hyperthyroidism and ophthalmopathy. Amplified TCR beta CDR3 regions derived from RNA transcripts. The TCR CDR3 was amplified in a first-round RT-PCR using the HTBI primer set. TCRdb reprocessed the multiplex PCR reads with MiXCR, giving one entry per CDR3 protein. The sample lists 500,000 or so distinct CDR3 sequences, about 16% occurring once. The sample consisted of blood. The receptors here all came from a woman aged 25 to 39 with Graves' ophthalmopathy.

This clonotype was seen at least ten times. The J gene is TRBJ1-6, the V gene TRBV27; 10 bases fit TRBD1. With 6 bases clipped from V and 7 bases from J, the junction kept 18 bases outside the gene matches. The germline gives CDR1 MNHEY, CDR2 SMNVEV (reference sequence). The CDR3 is 19 amino acids. CDR3 residues: CASSRTGTGDIGNNSPLHF. CDR3 bases: TGTGCCAGCAGCCGAACCGGGACAGGGGACATAGGAAACAATTCACCCCTCCACTTT.

Ten or more counts support this clonotype. The genes are TRBV7-2 and TRBJ2-5; TRBD1 matches 8 bases. V was clipped by 5 bases and J by 4 bases; unmatched bases: 6. There are 14 residues in the CDR3. Germline V gene sequence: CDR1 SGHTA, CDR2 FQGNSA. In DNA, the CDR3 is TGTGCCAGCAGCCCCGACAGGGGATCAGAGACCCAGTACTTC. The encoded protein is CASSPDRGSETQYF.

About this clonotype itself: The CDR3 does not close with the conserved phenylalanine or tryptophan, likely indicating a read error. The chain is built from TRBV28 and TRBJ1-2; 7 bases fit TRBD1. This CDR3 contains 16 residues. Looked up from germline, CDR1 is MDHEN and CDR2 is SYDVKM. CDR3 loop: CVSRPGLGTANYGYTL. The CDR3 DNA reads TGTGTCAGCAGACCAGGTCTCGGGACAGCTAACTATGGCTACACCCTC.

This clonotype has a count of ten or more. The chain is built from TRBV7-2 and TRBJ2-7; possible D gene TRBD1, 5 bases. Germline V gene lookup returns CDR1 SGHTA and CDR2 FQGNSA. The V and J ends lost 5 bases and 2 bases respectively, with 19 bases between them. This CDR3 spans 16 amino acids. Here the CDR3 DNA reads TGTGCCAGCAGCGACCCAGGGTCCTTCCCCACCTACGAGCAGTACTTC. This gives the protein CASSDPGSFPTYEQYF. Filled out from reference TRBV7-2 and TRBJ2-7, the complete variable domain reads GAGVSQSPSNKVTEKGKDVELRCDPISGHTALYWYRQSLGQGLEFLIYFQGNSAPDKSGLPSDRFSAERTGGSVSTLTIQRTQQEDSAVYLCASSDPGSFPTYEQYFGPGTRLTVT.

This clonotype has a count of ten or more. This chain connects TRBV28 to TRBJ2-1, with TRBD1 identical over 7 bases. CDR3 size: 15 residues. J lost 1 base, V lost 6 bases, and 6 bases had no gene match. Germline V CDR1 and CDR2: MDHEN, SYDVKM. In nucleotides, the CDR3 is TGTGCCAGCAGCTTAAACAGGGGATCCTACAATGAGCAGTTCTTC. This sequence encodes CASSLNRGSYNEQFF.

As for this clonotype: Germline and junction disagree at one end, which may indicate a read error. The rearrangement joins TRBV28 to TRBJ1-4; D call uncertain. Germline V CDR1 and CDR2: MDHEN, SYDVKM. The CDR3 has 13 amino acids. CDR3 amino acids: CASSFTTNEKLSF. The CDR3 DNA reads as TGTGCCAGCAGTTTCACCACAAATGAAAAACTGTCTTTT.

The chain carries TRBV28 and TRBJ2-7; TRBD2 is a possible D gene (6 bases). CDR3 length equals 13 residues. The germline V and J ends were trimmed by 11 bases and 3 bases, with 17 bases remaining between them. Per the germline V gene, CDR1 is MDHEN and CDR2 is SYDVKM. CDR3 amino acids: CAAQGAGYYEQYF. DNA of the CDR3: TGTGCCGCCCAGGGAGCGGGCTACTACGAGCAGTACTTC.

Many counts were recorded for this clonotype. The gene calls are TRBV20-1 and TRBJ2-5; unclear D gene. The V and J ends lost 6 bases and 4 bases respectively, with 21 bases between them. The CDR3 is 15 residues long. Germline V CDR1 and CDR2: DFQATT, SNEGSKA (reference sequence). CDR3 in amino acids: CSATFARTAVETQYF. CDR3 nucleotides: TGCAGTGCCACCTTCGCTAGGACCGCCGTAGAGACCCAGTACTTC.

This clonotype has at least ten counts. The chain recombines TRBV7-2 with TRBJ2-3; TRBD2 is a possible D gene (5 bases). The germline V gene has CDR1 SGHTA and CDR2 FQGNSA. V was pared by 5 bases and J by 5 bases, with 11 bases between. The CDR3 loop spans 13 amino acids. CDR3 residues: CASSVTTRDTQYF. CDR3 DNA: TGTGCCAGCAGCGTGACTACCAGAGATACGCAGTATTTT.

The rearrangement uses TRBV12-3 or TRBV12-4 and TRBJ1-1; D possibly corresponds to TRBD1 (6 bases). The CDR3 totals 13 residues. V was cut by 4 bases and J by 4 bases, with 10 bases left in between. The CDR3 DNA reads TGTGCCAGCAGTTCAACAGGGCGCACTGAAGCTTTCTTT. Translated: CASSSTGRTEAFF.

On this clonotype itself: A much larger clonotype is one base distant, so this may be a read error. This rearrangement joins TRBV2 to TRBJ2-1; D ambiguous. Trimming took 1 base from V and 7 from J, leaving 11 bases between them. The CDR3 covers 14 residues. CDR1 SNHLY and CDR2 FYNNEI come from the germline V gene. As DNA, the CDR3 is TGTGCCAGCAGTGAAGATTGGAGACCGAATGAGCAGTTCTTC. It specifies CASSEDWRPNEQFF.

This clonotype appeared a few times. The genes are TRBV6-2 or TRBV6-3 and TRBJ1-2; D unclear. Germline values: CDR1 MNHEY, CDR2 SVGEGT. The ends were cut back, 2 bases at V and 3 bases at J, with 7 bases in the middle. The CDR3 has 13 amino acids. CDR3 region: CASSYREDYGYTF. CDR3 coding DNA: TGTGCCAGCAGTTACAGGGAGGACTATGGCTACACCTTC.

This clonotype was recorded many times. This sequence joins TRBV14 and TRBJ2-7, with 8 nucleotides matching TRBD2. After removal of 4 bases from V and 7 bases from J, the junction contained 9 bases not matched to a gene. The CDR3 extends over 14 amino acids. Germline V lookup: CDR1 SGHDN, CDR2 FVKESK. CDR3: CASSLIGTRDEQYF. The CDR3 bases are TGTGCCAGCAGCCTCATAGGGACTAGAGATGAGCAGTACTTC.

CDR3 region: CASRHEGQTNTGELFF. The CDR3 DNA follows: TGTGCCAGCAGACATGAGGGACAGACGAACACCGGGGAGCTGTTTTTT. This chain uses TRBV12-3 or TRBV12-4 with TRBJ2-2; TRBD1 matches at 7 bases. This CDR3 region has 16 residues. Germline trimming cut 6 bases from V and 0 bases from J; bases unmatched to any gene: 7.

The chain employs TRBV20-1 and TRBJ2-7; 7 nucleotides line up with TRBD1. The ends lost 0 bases at V and 6 bases at J; junction bases unmatched: 14. This CDR3 region has 16 residues. The V gene's germline CDR1 is DFQATT and CDR2 SNEGSKA (reference sequence). The DNA of the CDR3 is TGCAGTGCTAGAGATCCCCTCTGGGACAGACTCTCCGAGCAGTACTTC. Translating it yields CSARDPLWDRLSEQYF.

This clonotype was seen many times. The chain carries TRBV7-3 and TRBJ2-7; 9 bases line up with TRBD2. V shed 0 bases, J shed 3 bases, and the junction held 6 bases outside the gene matches. Germline CDR1 is SGHTA and CDR2 is FQGTGA. This CDR3 has 16 amino acids. The CDR3 DNA reads as TGTGCCAGCAGCTTAACCTCGGCGGGGGGGGACTACGAGCAGTACTTC. This encodes CASSLTSAGGDYEQYF.

This clonotype was counted ten times or more. V usage is TRBV20-1 and J usage is TRBJ2-1, with TRBD2 matching 7 bases. CDR1 is DFQATT, CDR2 SNEGSKA, per germline (reference sequence). CDR3 length: 15 residues. Trimming removed 6 bases from V and 8 bases from J; junction bases left unmatched: 16. The CDR3 nucleotides are TGCAGTGCCCTACCCTCCGGGGGGAGGGGCGATGAGCAGTTCTTC. Its protein product is CSALPSGGRGDEQFF.

This clonotype has at least ten counts. The chain recombines TRBV7-2 with TRBJ2-7; 8 positions match TRBD2. The germline gives CDR1 SGHTA, CDR2 FQGNSA. V shed 5 bases, J shed 9 bases, and the junction held 15 bases outside the gene matches. CDR3 length: 15 residues. DNA of the CDR3: TGTGCCAGCAGCGAATGGACTAGCTCACTTGCCCGGCAGTACTTC. The encoded protein is CASSEWTSSLARQYF. The variable domain in full, with the rest retrieved from reference TRBV7-2 and TRBJ2-7, is GAGVSQSPSNKVTEKGKDVELRCDPISGHTALYWYRQSLGQGLEFLIYFQGNSAPDKSGLPSDRFSAERTGGSVSTLTIQRTQQEDSAVYLCASSEWTSSLARQYFGPGTRLTVT.

This clonotype was counted many times. The chain employs TRBV4-3 and TRBJ1-4; possible D gene TRBD1, 5 bases. Germline V gene data show CDR1 as LGHNA and CDR2 as YSLEER. This CDR3 region has 16 residues. V was pared by 0 bases and J by 4 bases, with 12 bases between. CDR3 bases: TGCGCCAGCAGCCAAGATCTCAACAGGAATAATGAAAAACTGTTTTTT. Amino acids: CASSQDLNRNNEKLFF.

V and J are TRBV4-2 and TRBJ2-3, with 16 positions matching TRBD2. This CDR3 has 18 residues. V shed 4 bases and J 4 bases; nucleotides not matched to a gene: 8. Germline CDR1 and CDR2: LGHNA and YNFKEQ. Written as DNA, the CDR3 is TGTGCCAGCAGCCGGGGACTAGCGGGAGGGCCCGCCTCAGATACGCAGTATTTT. The encoded protein is CASSRGLAGGPASDTQYF.

This clonotype showed up many times. The V call is TRBV7-9, the J call TRBJ2-7; the match to TRBD2 covers 7 bases. V shed 5 bases, J shed 2 bases, and the junction held 9 bases outside the gene matches. The germline V gene encodes CDR1 SEHNR and CDR2 FQNEAQ (reference sequence). CDR3 length equals 15 residues. The CDR3 sequence: CASSPRLARAYEQYF. The CDR3 DNA sequence: TGTGCCAGCAGCCCCAGACTAGCACGGGCCTACGAGCAGTACTTC. The variable domain in full, with the rest retrieved from reference TRBV7-9 and TRBJ2-7, is DTGVSQNPRHKITKRGQNVTFRCDPISEHNRLYWYRQTLGQGPEFLTYFQNEAQLEKSRLLSDRFSAERPKGSFSTLEIQRTEQGDSAMYLCASSPRLARAYEQYFGPGTRLTVT.

This clonotype was recorded a few times. The J gene is TRBJ2-5, the V gene TRBV28, with 9 nucleotides matching TRBD1. The V gene's germline CDR1 is MDHEN and CDR2 SYDVKM. The CDR3 has 14 amino acids. The V and J ends lost 6 bases and 7 bases, in that order; junction bases with no gene match: 9. CDR3 in DNA: TGTGCCAGCAGCCTAACAGGGGGCCTAGGGACCCAGTACTTC. Amino acids: CASSLTGGLGTQYF.

This clonotype was detected only a few times. The chain is built from TRBV6-2 or TRBV6-3 and TRBJ2-7; 14 bases align to TRBD2. The CDR3 runs 16 residues. Germline V lookup: CDR1 MNHEY, CDR2 SVGEGT. Unmatched junction bases numbered 8, after V lost 8 bases and J lost 2 bases. The CDR3 loop is CASYGTSGRGPYEQYF. In DNA, the CDR3 is TGTGCCAGCTACGGGACTAGCGGGAGAGGGCCCTACGAGCAGTACTTC.

This clonotype occurred many times. This chain uses TRBV6-6 with TRBJ1-1; D might be TRBD1 (6 bases). V lost 1 base to trimming and J lost 1 base, with 13 bases between them. Germline CDR1 is MNHNY and CDR2 is SVGAGI (reference sequence). The CDR3 runs to 16 residues. The CDR3 here is CASSYWGGRGNTEAFF. The CDR3 bases are TGTGCCAGCAGTTACTGGGGGGGGCGGGGGAACACTGAAGCTTTCTTT.

This clonotype was counted ten times or more. The chain combines TRBV4-3 with TRBJ2-1, with 7 bases fitting TRBD1. The CDR3 is 14 amino acids. CDR1 and CDR2 from the germline V gene are LGHNA and YSLEER. V shed 2 bases, J shed 3 bases, and the junction held 1 base outside the gene matches. CDR3 amino acids: CASSQRTGYNEQFF. Written as DNA, the CDR3 is TGCGCCAGCAGCCAAAGGACAGGCTACAATGAGCAGTTCTTC.